The rows below give T cell receptor beta chains drawn from one sample of a study of Graves' ophthalmopathy and Graves' hyperthyroidism. One entry per CDR3 protein, called by TCRdb with MiXCR from the multiplex PCR reads. The repertoire holds roughly 410,000 distinct CDR3 sequences, with 15% to 19% as singletons. Source material: peripheral blood. The origin of the receptors is a woman aged 18-29 years with stable Graves' hyperthyroidism. Each CDR3 is given without its conserved first and last residue.

V gene: TRBV6-1
CDR3 length: 12
CDR3 protein: ASKGLGAKSEAF

V gene: TRBV12-3/TRBV12-4
CDR3 length: 12
CDR3 protein: ASSLRDRDDEQY

V gene: TRBV12-3/TRBV12-4
CDR3 length: 11
CDR3 protein: ASSTSMIYGYT

V gene: TRBV27
CDR3 length: 10
CDR3 protein: ASSFNGVEQY

V gene: TRBV6-1
CDR3 length: 15
CDR3 protein: ASSERARPPLNTEAF

V gene: TRBV7-2
CDR3 length: 13
CDR3 protein: ASSLGLSSSYEQY

V gene: TRBV3-1
CDR3 length: 10
CDR3 protein: ASSQLYGTQY

V gene: TRBV6-2/TRBV6-3
CDR3 length: 13
CDR3 protein: ASSSLFGGQETQY

V gene: TRBV19
CDR3 length: 13
CDR3 protein: ASSGTRGGNQPQH

V gene: TRBV12-3/TRBV12-4
CDR3 length: 12
CDR3 protein: ASSSVLAGDGYT

V gene: TRBV6-2/TRBV6-3
CDR3 length: 10
CDR3 protein: ATGTVQETQY

V gene: TRBV6-1
CDR3 length: 12
CDR3 protein: ASSRAGGQVEQY

V gene: TRBV20-1
CDR3 length: 11
CDR3 protein: SATGTDNQPQH

V gene: TRBV5-1
CDR3 length: 13
CDR3 protein: ASSLEQAGRGSLH

V gene: TRBV6-5
CDR3 length: 15
CDR3 protein: ASRMGQVSSYNSPLH

V gene: TRBV12-3/TRBV12-4
CDR3 length: 12
CDR3 protein: ASSMGQNLHEAF

V gene: TRBV5-6
CDR3 length: 10
CDR3 protein: ASQRIQETQY

V gene: TRBV5-1
CDR3 length: 14
CDR3 protein: ASSVYLAGSQETQY

V gene: TRBV6-5
CDR3 length: 13
CDR3 protein: ASSYGEGSNYGYT

V gene: TRBV6-5
CDR3 length: 13
CDR3 protein: ASSYSRDAGNTIY

V gene: TRBV27
CDR3 length: 15
CDR3 protein: ASSSRGPGRTNTEAF

V gene: TRBV12-3/TRBV12-4
CDR3 length: 13
CDR3 protein: ASSLRGTGGTEAF

V gene: TRBV6-1
CDR3 length: 14
CDR3 protein: ASSPLRSLEDTEAF

V gene: TRBV20-1
CDR3 length: 11
CDR3 protein: SVLAGGPNEQY

V gene: TRBV19
CDR3 length: 14
CDR3 protein: ASSLHGRNFLQPQH

V gene: TRBV7-2
CDR3 length: 12
CDR3 protein: ASSFTVSTTGAF

V gene: TRBV2
CDR3 length: 13
CDR3 protein: ASSEGQGGSQGYT

V gene: TRBV7-2
CDR3 length: 10
CDR3 protein: ASSLAWGGAF

V gene: TRBV5-1
CDR3 length: 12
CDR3 protein: ASSLERRLYGYT

V gene: TRBV12-3/TRBV12-4
CDR3 length: 13
CDR3 protein: ASSFVGGGQETQY

V gene: TRBV7-2
CDR3 length: 13
CDR3 protein: ASSLVGQSNYGYT

V gene: TRBV6-1
CDR3 length: 14
CDR3 protein: ASRTPGQEGGQPQH